Presented here are 19 T cell receptor beta chains from one specimen sequenced in a study of Ad26.COV2.S vaccination and SARS-CoV-2 variants. The treatment: some 20 received Ad26.COV2.S at low or high dose, single or two shots; roughly 5 received placebo; per-sample allocation not given. Day 63 following the first vaccine or placebo injection was when the samples were taken. The method was immunoSEQ multiplex PCR; TCRdb's version includes in-frame clones alone and lacks a portion of them. The table records around 300,000 clones, 80% to 90% of them present only once. Sequencing was performed on peripheral blood, taken in a trial of Ad26.COV2.S vaccine versus placebo. The receptors come from a person aged 18-60 years who received the Ad26.COV2.S COVID-19 vaccine or a placebo.

CDR3 nucleotides: TGTGCCATCAGTGAGACGCCTACAGTTAGACCTCGGATCGCCTACGAGCAGTACTTC. Translating it yields CAISETPTVRPRIAYEQYF. The J gene is TRBJ2-7, the V gene TRBV10-3, with unresolved D. Germline CDR1 ENHRY, CDR2 SYGVKD. Trimming cost V 2 bases and J 2 bases, with 25 bases left between them. The CDR3 spans 19 residues.

J is TRBJ2-7 and V is TRBV27, with 7 bases matching TRBD2. In germline, CDR1 is MNHEY, CDR2 SMNVEV (reference sequence). Unmatched junction bases numbered 7, after V lost 3 bases and J lost 5 bases. The length of the CDR3 is 14 residues. The chain's CDR3 is CASSLGGSSHEQYF. The CDR3 nucleotides read TGTGCCAGCAGTTTGGGCGGGAGTTCCCACGAGCAGTACTTC.

V and J are TRBV15 and TRBJ1-1, with 11 bases lining up with TRBD1. Looked up from germline, CDR1 is LNHNV and CDR2 is YYDKDF (reference sequence). This CDR3 comprises 17 residues. The J segment lost 3 bases and the V segment lost 2 bases, leaving 8 bases of the junction unmatched. The DNA for the CDR3 is TGTGCCACCAGCAGACCGGGACAGGGGGACCGCTACACTGAAGCTTTCTTT. It is translated as CATSRPGQGDRYTEAFF.

The gene calls are TRBV19 and TRBJ2-7; 7 bases are a match to TRBD2. This CDR3 spans 15 amino acids. The germline gives CDR1 LNHDA, CDR2 SQIVND (reference sequence). The J segment lost 5 bases and the V segment lost 2 bases, leaving 9 bases of the junction unmatched. As DNA, the CDR3 is TGTGCCAGTAGTATAAGACTAGCCAGGGCAGACGAGCAGTACTTC. This codes for CASSIRLARADEQYF.

A single count supports this clone. The chain links TRBV3-1 (or the pseudogene TRBV3-2) to TRBJ1-1, with a possible D match to TRBD1 (5 bases). V was clipped by 0 bases and J by 8 bases, with 10 bases between them. The CDR3 has 13 residues. Germline CDR1 LGHDT, CDR2 YNNKEL (reference sequence). CDR3 nucleotide sequence: TGTGCCAGCAGCCAAGACCCGGCAGGGGAAGCTTTCTTT. Its translation is CASSQDPAGEAFF.

The chain recombines TRBV6-5 with TRBJ1-1; the D gene is possibly TRBD1 (5 bases). The CDR3 length is 14 residues. Germline CDR1 MNHEY, CDR2 SVGAGI. Trimming cost V 2 bases and J 3 bases, with 10 bases left between them. DNA of the CDR3: TGTGCCAGCAGTTACGCAGGGAGGGACACTGAAGCTTTCTTT. It specifies CASSYAGRDTEAFF.

V gene TRBV18 combines with J gene TRBJ2-7, with 10 bases identical to TRBD1. Germline-derived CDR1 and CDR2 are KGHSH and LQKENI. Losses at the gene ends were 3 bases for V and 4 bases for J; bases not matched to a gene: 6. This CDR3 region has 15 residues. The CDR3 sequence: CASSPTGTGDYEQYF. The CDR3 DNA reads TGTGCCAGCTCACCGACCGGGACAGGGGATTACGAGCAGTACTTC.

V gene TRBV2 combines with J gene TRBJ2-5; 10 positions agree with TRBD1. Trimming removed 8 bases from V and 3 bases from J; junction bases left unmatched: 9. The CDR3 spans 15 residues. Germline lookup yields CDR1 SNHLY and CDR2 FYNNEI. The CDR3 region is CASGNRQGAKETQYF. The CDR3 nucleotides read TGTGCCAGCGGCAACAGACAGGGGGCCAAAGAGACCCAGTACTTC. Looking up the rest from reference TRBV2 and TRBJ2-5 gives the full variable domain: EPEVTQTPSHQVTQMGQEVILRCVPISNHLYFYWYRQILGQKVEFLVSFYNNEISEKSEIFDDQFSVERPDGSNFTLKIRSTKLEDSAMYFCASGNRQGAKETQYFGPGTRLLVL.

The chain recombines TRBV28 with TRBJ1-5; D not certain. Germline V CDR1 and CDR2: MDHEN, SYDVKM. V was clipped by 1 base and J by 4 bases, with 5 bases between them. CDR3 length equals 13 residues. The CDR3 DNA sequence: TGTGCCAGCAGTTTATTTCGGAATCAGCCCCAGCATTTT. This encodes CASSLFRNQPQHF.

The chain couples TRBV30 to TRBJ2-1; a weak D match, TRBD2 (7 bases). Germline values: CDR1 GTSNPN, CDR2 SVGIG (reference sequence). CDR3 length: 16 residues. V was clipped by 1 base and J by 8 bases, with 21 bases between them. For the CDR3, the DNA is TGTGCCTGGAGTGAGGGGGGGAGGGTGCCGTTGTATGAGCAGTTCTTC. Translating it yields CAWSEGGRVPLYEQFF.

V gene TRBV5-1 combines with J gene TRBJ2-5; TRBD2 aligns across 9 bases. CDR3 size: 15 residues. With V trimmed by 6 bases and J by 2 bases, 8 bases remained unmatched. Germline CDR1 SGHRS, CDR2 YFSETQ. The CDR3 sequence is CASTRGGGAQETQYF. In DNA form, the CDR3 reads TGCGCCAGCACCCGGGGCGGGGGGGCTCAAGAGACCCAGTACTTC.

The chain employs TRBV18 and TRBJ2-1; the D call may be TRBD1 or TRBD2 (6 bases each). The germline V gene encodes CDR1 KGHSH and CDR2 LQKENI. The CDR3 extends over 17 amino acids. V shed 2 bases and J shed 6 bases, with 20 bases lying between them. CDR3 sequence: CASSPAHRQGGLNEQFF. CDR3 in DNA: TGTGCCAGCTCACCAGCCCATAGACAAGGGGGGCTCAATGAGCAGTTCTTC.

The V call is TRBV5-6, the J call TRBJ2-7; the D call may be TRBD1 or TRBD2 (5 bases each). Deletions cut 4 bases from V and 0 bases from J, with 11 bases between. The length of the CDR3 is 14 residues. Germline-derived CDR1 and CDR2 are SGHDT and YYEEEE. CDR3 sequence reads: CASSPTGTSYEQYF. The CDR3 nucleotides are TGTGCCAGCAGCCCGACCGGGACCTCCTACGAGCAGTACTTC.

The chain links TRBV5-1 to TRBJ1-4; 7 nucleotides line up with TRBD1. The CDR3 runs to 16 residues. V was pared by 2 bases and J by 0 bases, with 4 bases of the junction left unmatched. Germline V gene sequence: CDR1 SGHRS, CDR2 YFSETQ. The CDR3 reads CASSLPTGATNEKLFF. CDR3 in DNA: TGCGCCAGCAGCTTACCTACAGGGGCAACTAATGAAAAACTGTTTTTT.

This clone has a single count. This chain joins TRBV19 and TRBJ2-7; 7 nucleotides agree with TRBD1. The CDR3 consists of 13 residues. In germline, CDR1 is LNHDA, CDR2 SQIVND (reference sequence). With 5 bases clipped from V and 4 bases from J, the junction kept 5 bases outside the gene matches. CDR3 DNA: TGTGCCAGTAGTCAAGACAGGGCTTACGAGCAGTACTTC. It encodes CASSQDRAYEQYF.

This clone has just a few counts. V gene TRBV11-2 combines with J gene TRBJ2-7, with D uncertain. Germline loops: CDR1 SGHAT, CDR2 FQNNGV. The CDR3 has 16 amino acids. Trimming took 4 bases from V and 4 from J, leaving 20 bases between them. The CDR3, as DNA: TGTGCCAGCAGCTCGACCGACCCTTGGACCCCTTACGAGCAGTACTTC. Residues: CASSSTDPWTPYEQYF.

The chain employs TRBV5-1 and TRBJ2-7; possible D gene TRBD1, 6 bases. CDR1 and CDR2 from the germline V gene are SGHRS and YFSETQ. Trimming pared 1 base from V and 10 bases from J, leaving 9 bases between. CDR3 size: 11 residues. CDR3: CASSLSGEQYF. The CDR3 bases are TGCGCCAGCAGCTTGTCAGGGGAACAGTACTTC.

V usage is TRBV7-9 and J usage is TRBJ2-2; TRBD2 aligns across 7 bases. V dropped 0 bases and J dropped 4; count of bases not matched to a gene: 5. The CDR3 spans 16 residues. The germline gives CDR1 SEHNR, CDR2 FQNEAQ (reference sequence). The CDR3 is CASSLAPGEGTGELFF. In DNA, the CDR3 is TGTGCCAGCAGCTTAGCTCCGGGGGAGGGCACCGGGGAGCTGTTTTTT.

This chain joins TRBV7-9 and TRBJ2-5, with D perhaps assigned TRBD1 or TRBD2 (5 bases each). In germline, CDR1 is SEHNR, CDR2 FQNEAQ (reference sequence). The CDR3 length is 14 residues. The V and J ends lost 5 bases and 3 bases respectively, with 13 bases between them. The CDR3 region has the DNA TGTGCCAGCAGCCGACCGGGACGGAAAGAGACCCAGTACTTC. The encoded protein is CASSRPGRKETQYF.